This T cell receptor (beta chain) was identified during a study of blood T cell repertoires in COVID-19. Study at large: There were acute and convalescent COVID-19 samples, and they came from the United States, Italy and Spain.

Using immunoSEQ multiplex PCR, the repertoire was profiled, and TCRdb retains in-frame clones only, with some absent. This table has over 60,000 clones, 89% appearing once. Losses at the gene ends were 6 bases for V and 8 bases for J; bases not matched to a gene: 5. The CDR3 length is 14 residues. Germline loops: CDR1 MNHEY, CDR2 SVGAGI. The count of this clone is one. This receptor was taken from a woman between 45 and 65 years old with active COVID-19. This rearrangement joins TRBV6-5 to TRBJ1-6; TRBD1 matches 9 bases. Sequenced: peripheral blood. As DNA, the CDR3 is TGTGCCAGCAGCCTGGGACAGGGTTATTCACCCCTCCACTTT. This codes for CASSLGQGYSPLHF.